Listed below are T cell receptor beta chains from one sample, sequenced in a study of blood T cell repertoires in COVID-19. Assay: immunoSEQ multiplex PCR; the TCRdb copy retains only in-frame clones and omits some. Among more than 250,000 clones listed, 70% to 90% were seen once. Sequencing was done on a sample of peripheral blood. The origin of the receptors is a woman in her thirties with COVID-19, enrolled during active disease. CDR3s include the opening cysteine and the closing phenylalanine or tryptophan. D genes are given only for firm matches. Clone sizes are given selectively: once, few, many, or a class where the clone is expanded.

CASRMGRGYEVTEAFF TGTGCCAGCCGCATGGGCAGGGGATATGAGGTCACTGAAGCTTTCTTT NA TRBJ1-1 16 NA TRBV19
CASSLLGGTEAFF TGTGCCAGCAGCTTGCTCGGGGGCACTGAAGCTTTCTTT NA TRBJ1-1 13 NA TRBV5-5
CASSLGRFRYGYTF TGTGCCAGCAGCCTGGGCAGGTTTAGGTATGGCTACACCTTC NA TRBJ1-2 14 NA TRBV3-1/TRBV3-2
CASSYAGGVRDTQYF TGTGCCAGCAGTTATGCGGGGGGGGTCCGAGATACGCAGTATTTT TRBD2 TRBJ2-3 15 NA TRBV6-5
CATSSPGKRDEKLFF TGTGCTACCAGCAGCCCCGGGAAAAGGGATGAAAAACTGTTTTTT NA TRBJ1-4 15 NA TRBV15
CASSPMDVGRAFF TGTGCCAGCAGCCCCATGGACGTAGGGAGAGCTTTCTTT NA TRBJ1-1 13 NA TRBV3-1/TRBV3-2
CASSLGGTANQPQHF TGTGCCAGCAGCTTGGGGGGGACAGCTAATCAGCCCCAGCATTTT TRBD1 TRBJ1-5 15 NA TRBV5-6
CASSSLGTGGYEQYF TGTGCCAGCAGCTCCCTAGGGACAGGGGGCTACGAGCAGTACTTC TRBD1 TRBJ2-7 15 NA TRBV5-4
CARKGGLLGHLLYSNQPQHF TGTGCCAGAAAGGGAGGGCTCTTGGGACATCTCCTATATAGCAATCAGCCCCAGCATTTT NA TRBJ1-5 20 NA TRBV19
CASSLFFEELSNQPQHF TGTGCCAGCAGTTTATTCTTCGAAGAGCTTAGCAATCAGCCCCAGCATTTT NA TRBJ1-5 17 NA TRBV27
CASSPTGAGYTF TGTGCCAGCAGTCCTACAGGGGCTGGCTACACCTTC TRBD1 TRBJ1-2 12 NA TRBV5-4
CASSPRVGGNTEAFF TGTGCCAGCAGCCCCCGGGTCGGGGGGAACACTGAAGCTTTCTTT NA TRBJ1-1 15 NA TRBV6-5
CASSLWGRGFENTIYF TGCGCCAGCAGCTTGTGGGGCAGGGGATTTGAAAACACCATATATTTT NA TRBJ1-3 16 few TRBV5-1
CASSPYAPGTSGEQYF TGCGCCAGCAGTCCTTATGCCCCCGGGACTTCGGGCGAGCAGTACTTC NA TRBJ2-7 16 NA TRBV4-1
CASSPRDRNYNEQFF TGTGCCAGCAGCCCCCGGGACAGGAACTACAATGAGCAGTTCTTC TRBD1 TRBJ2-1 15 NA TRBV9
CSVGSGLEAFF TGCAGCGTTGGAAGCGGGCTTGAAGCTTTCTTT NA TRBJ1-1 11 NA TRBV29-1
CASRLTGEVYGYTF TGTGCCAGCAGACTGACAGGGGAGGTCTATGGCTACACCTTC TRBD1 TRBJ1-2 14 once TRBV5-4
CASSPGAGRTDTQYF TGTGCCAGCTCACCAGGGGCAGGCCGCACAGATACGCAGTATTTT NA TRBJ2-3 15 NA TRBV18
CASSATVGSDTDTQYF TGTGCCAGCAGCGCGACTGTAGGATCGGACACAGATACGCAGTATTTT NA TRBJ2-3 16 NA TRBV9
CASSSSRGGQPQHF TGTGCCAGCAGTTCCTCGCGGGGGGGTCAGCCCCAGCATTTT NA TRBJ1-5 14 NA TRBV6-6
CARRGGGVRGYTF TGTGCCCGCCGCGGTGGGGGGGTACGAGGCTACACCTTC NA TRBJ1-2 13 few TRBV9
CATSRDLPLYNEQFF TGTGCCACCAGCAGAGATCTCCCTCTCTACAATGAGCAGTTCTTC NA TRBJ2-1 15 NA TRBV15
CASSVRTGPNNEQFF TGTGCCAGCAGCGTACGGACAGGGCCCAACAATGAGCAGTTCTTC TRBD1 TRBJ2-1 15 NA TRBV11-3
CASSASSGSETQYF TGTGCCAGCAGCGCCTCGTCGGGGTCGGAGACCCAGTACTTC NA TRBJ2-5 14 NA TRBV7-9
CASSLGDRFGRGTEAFF TGCGCCAGCAGCTTGGGAGACAGGTTTGGAAGGGGGACTGAAGCTTTCTTT NA TRBJ1-1 17 NA TRBV5-1
CASGTGAEAFF TGTGCCAGCGGGACAGGGGCTGAAGCTTTCTTT TRBD1 TRBJ1-1 11 NA TRBV7-9
CASSQAGDNSPLHF TGCGCCAGCAGCCAAGCGGGGGATAATTCACCCCTCCACTTT NA TRBJ1-6 14 NA TRBV4-1
CASSSGDRDNEKLFF TGTGCCAGCAGTTCCGGGGACAGGGATAATGAAAAACTGTTTTTT TRBD1 TRBJ1-4 15 NA TRBV28
CASSTRFQPQHF TGTGCCAGTAGTACCAGATTTCAGCCCCAGCATTTT NA TRBJ1-5 12 NA TRBV19
CASSLDLRGQHFF TGTGCCAGCAGCTTAGATCTCAGGGGACAACACTTCTTC NA TRBJ2-1 13 NA TRBV11-2
CASSIGTVQSYNEQFF TGCGCCAGCAGCATTGGGACAGTCCAGAGTTACAATGAGCAGTTCTTC TRBD1 TRBJ2-1 16 once TRBV5-1
CASSLRTAGNTIYF TGTGCCAGCAGTTTACGTACAGCTGGAAACACCATATATTTT NA TRBJ1-3 14 NA TRBV28
CASSLEAGGGETQYF TGCGCCAGCAGCTTGGAAGCAGGGGGCGGCGAGACCCAGTACTTC TRBD1 TRBJ2-5 15 NA TRBV5-1
CASSLGGGSGGPQHF TGTGCCAGCAGCTTAGGGGGGGGGTCAGGTGGGCCCCAGCATTTT NA TRBJ1-5 15 NA TRBV11-2
CASSYRTGSTDTQYF TGTGCCAGCAGTTACCGTACAGGTTCCACAGATACGCAGTATTTT NA TRBJ2-3 15 NA TRBV6-2/TRBV6-3
CAWSPRGDQPQHF TGTGCCTGGAGCCCCAGGGGGGATCAGCCCCAGCATTTT TRBD1 TRBJ1-5 13 NA TRBV30
CASSPYSGTYEQYF TGCGCCAGCAGCCCTTATTCAGGAACCTACGAGCAGTACTTC NA TRBJ2-7 14 once TRBV4-1
CASSSGTSGRRYEQYF TGTGCCAGCAGTTCCGGGACTAGCGGCCGGCGCTACGAGCAGTACTTC TRBD2 TRBJ2-7 16 NA TRBV27
CASSLALGSTEAFF TGCGCCAGCAGCTTGGCCTTGGGCAGTACTGAAGCTTTCTTT NA TRBJ1-1 14 NA TRBV5-1
CASRGMNTEAFF TGTGCCAGTAGAGGAATGAACACTGAAGCTTTCTTT NA TRBJ1-1 12 NA TRBV2
CASSVEGASGNTIYF TGTGCCAGCAGCGTAGAAGGGGCCTCTGGAAACACCATATATTTT NA TRBJ1-3 15 NA TRBV9
CASSDGGSPGANVLTF TGTGCCAGCAGTGATGGAGGGAGCCCCGGGGCCAACGTCCTGACTTTC NA TRBJ2-6 16 NA TRBV25-1
CASSVGTGAGYGYTF TGTGCCAGCAGCGTAGGGACAGGGGCAGGCTATGGCTACACCTTC TRBD1 TRBJ1-2 15 once TRBV9
CASSQGGTEAFF TGTGCCAGCTCCCAGGGAGGGACTGAAGCTTTCTTT NA TRBJ1-1 12 NA TRBV2
CASSPTGGDTEAFF TGTGCCAGCAGTCCCACCGGGGGGGACACTGAAGCTTTCTTT NA TRBJ1-1 14 NA TRBV27
CASSPGQGNQPQHF TGTGCCAGCAGCCCCGGACAGGGCAATCAGCCCCAGCATTTT TRBD1 TRBJ1-5 14 many TRBV7-8
CASSSGQASNQPQHF TGTGCCAGCAGCTCCGGACAGGCTAGCAATCAGCCCCAGCATTTT TRBD1 TRBJ1-5 15 NA TRBV6-5
CASSQIAGGEAFF TGCGCCAGCAGCCAAATAGCAGGGGGTGAAGCTTTCTTT TRBD1 TRBJ1-1 13 NA TRBV4-1
CASSQEPGNTEAFF TGTGCCAGCAGCCAAGAACCGGGGAACACTGAAGCTTTCTTT NA TRBJ1-1 14 NA TRBV4-2
CASSDISGANVLTF TGTGCCAGCAGCGACATCTCTGGGGCCAACGTCCTGACTTTC NA TRBJ2-6 14 NA TRBV9
CASSRGTGVGGYTF TGTGCCAGCTCTCGGGGGACAGGGGTCGGTGGCTACACCTTC TRBD1 TRBJ1-2 14 NA TRBV18
CASSLTGESSNQPQHF TGTGCCAGCAGTCTGACAGGGGAGAGTAGCAATCAGCCCCAGCATTTT TRBD1 TRBJ1-5 16 NA TRBV27
CASSRPGQVYEQYF TGTGCCAGCAGCCGTCCGGGACAGGTCTACGAGCAGTACTTC TRBD1 TRBJ2-7 14 NA TRBV7-9
CASSKQGHVQPQHF TGTGCCAGCAGCAAGCAGGGTCACGTTCAGCCCCAGCATTTT NA TRBJ1-5 14 once TRBV7-2
CASSPGTVGGNEQFF TGTGCCAGCAGCCCCGGGACAGTGGGAGGAAATGAGCAGTTCTTC NA TRBJ2-1 15 NA TRBV2
CASSNDRGLYGYTF TGTGCCAGCAGCAACGACAGGGGGCTGTATGGCTACACCTTC TRBD1 TRBJ1-2 14 NA TRBV13
CASSSPPIAGSTDTQYF TGTGCCAGCAGCTCCCCACCCATAGCGGGCTCAACAGATACGCAGTATTTT TRBD2 TRBJ2-3 17 NA TRBV9
CASSLLSSEETQYF TGTGCCAGCTCCCTATTGTCGAGCGAAGAGACCCAGTACTTC NA TRBJ2-5 14 NA TRBV13